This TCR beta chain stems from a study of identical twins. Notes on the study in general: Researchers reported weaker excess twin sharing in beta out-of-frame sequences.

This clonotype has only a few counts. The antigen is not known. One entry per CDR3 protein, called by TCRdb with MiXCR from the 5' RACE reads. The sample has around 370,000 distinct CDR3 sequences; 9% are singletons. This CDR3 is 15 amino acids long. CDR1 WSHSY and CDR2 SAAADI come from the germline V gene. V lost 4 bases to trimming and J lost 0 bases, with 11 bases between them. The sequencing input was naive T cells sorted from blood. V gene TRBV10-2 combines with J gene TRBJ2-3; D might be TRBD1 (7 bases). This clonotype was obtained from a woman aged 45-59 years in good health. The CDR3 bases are TGCGCCAGCAGTGCGACAGGGAGGAGCACAGATACGCAGTATTTT. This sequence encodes CASSATGRSTDTQYF.